These T cell receptor beta chains were read from a single sample in a study of read filtering for tumor transcriptome and immune sequencing. One entry per CDR3 protein, called by TCRdb with MiXCR from the reads. The table records more than 100,000 distinct CDR3 sequences, around 13% of them present only once. The sample comprised a population of CD138-negative cells sorted from bone marrow. The receptors derive from a donor at least 40 years old with multiple myeloma. Each CDR3 is given with its conserved first and last residue. D genes are given only for firm matches. A clone size is listed for some rows: how often the clone was seen (once, few, many), or a class if it is expanded.

abundance	v_gene	j_gene	d_gene	CDR3nt	CDR3aa
many	TRBV7-8	TRBJ2-7	NA	TGTGCCAGCAGCTTGGGGCCTGGACTCCAATACGAGCAGTACTTC	CASSLGPGLQYEQYF
few	TRBV7-2	TRBJ1-4	NA	TGTGCCAGCAGCCCCCCGTCTAGGGGGAATGAAAAACTGTTTTTT	CASSPPSRGNEKLFF
many	TRBV29-1	TRBJ2-4	TRBD1	TGCAGCGTTGTGGAACAGGGGGCAAACATTCAGTACTTC	CSVVEQGANIQYF
many	TRBV19	TRBJ2-1	NA	TGTGCCAGCAGGGGCAGGGGAAGTACTGAGCAGTTCTTC	CASRGRGSTEQFF
many	TRBV11-1	TRBJ2-7	NA	TGTGCCAGCAGCTTTCGAACGGGAGCTCCCACCTACGAGCAGTACTTC	CASSFRTGAPTYEQYF
many	TRBV5-1	TRBJ2-1	NA	TGCGCCAGCAGCTTGGGGGGCGCTGAACCCAAGCAGTTCTTC	CASSLGGAEPKQFF
many	TRBV14	TRBJ2-1	NA	TGTGCCAGCAGCTTCGAAGGGGGTTACAATGAGCAGTTCTTC	CASSFEGGYNEQFF
NA	TRBV20-1	TRBJ2-7	NA	TGCAGTGCTAGACCTCTCCTGCCGGTGAACTCCTACGAGCAGTACTTC	CSARPLLPVNSYEQYF
many	TRBV5-1	TRBJ2-7	NA	TGCGCCAGCAGCCGTGGTAGCTACACCTACGAGCAGTACTTC	CASSRGSYTYEQYF
many	TRBV3-1	TRBJ2-2	NA	TGTGCCAGCAGCCGACGGACAGCCGCGAACACCGGGGAGCTGTTTTTT	CASSRRTAANTGELFF
many	TRBV2	TRBJ2-5	NA	TGTGCCAGCAGTAAACGCCCTCGCCCCGGGGGACAAGAGACCCAGTACTTC	CASSKRPRPGGQETQYF
many	TRBV28	TRBJ2-7	TRBD1	TGTGCCAGCAGTACCGAAAACAGGGGGCGCGGGGAGCAGTACTTC	CASSTENRGRGEQYF
NA	TRBV10-3	TRBJ1-3	NA	TGTGCCATCAGCGATAAGGACATCTCTGGAAACACCATATATTTT	CAISDKDISGNTIYF
NA	TRBV4-2	TRBJ2-2	NA	TGTGCCAGCAGCCTCCGATATGGGGCCGACACCGGGGAGCTGTTTTTT	CASSLRYGADTGELFF
NA	TRBV20-1	TRBJ2-3	NA	TGCAGTGCCAGCCTCCATGTGGTGTCCGAAGATACGCAGTATTTT	CSASLHVVSEDTQYF
many	TRBV20-1	TRBJ2-1	TRBD2	TGCAGTGTTGGGCTAGCGGGAGGGGGTGAGCAGTTCTTC	CSVGLAGGGEQFF
many	TRBV5-1	TRBJ2-1	TRBD2	TGCGCCAGCTACCTGGGCCGGGGGGGCCTCGGTGAGCAGTTCTTC	CASYLGRGGLGEQFF
many	TRBV28	TRBJ2-1	TRBD2	TGTGCCAGCAGTATCCGCTTAGCGGGAGGGGACTACAATGAGCAGTTCTTC	CASSIRLAGGDYNEQFF
many	TRBV18	TRBJ2-6	NA	TGTGCCAGCTCACCCGGGACATTTGTCGGCTCCGGGGCCAACGTCCTGACTTTC	CASSPGTFVGSGANVLTF
NA	TRBV11-3	TRBJ1-3	NA	TGTGCCAGCAGCTTCGGGACGCAGTCTGGAAACACCATATATTTT	CASSFGTQSGNTIYF
many	TRBV20-1	TRBJ2-3	TRBD2	TGCAGTGCTAGAGATGGACTAGCGAGCACAGATACGCAGTATTTT	CSARDGLASTDTQYF
NA	TRBV19	TRBJ1-2	NA	TGTGCCAGTAGTATTGTTCGGTTAAACTATGGCTACACCTTC	CASSIVRLNYGYTF
many	TRBV5-1	TRBJ2-3	TRBD2	TGCGCCAGCAGTCGGGAGGGCCATATGACGACAGATACGCAGTATTTT	CASSREGHMTTDTQYF
many	TRBV2	TRBJ1-1	NA	TGTGCCAGCAGTGAATCGGAAAGCACTGAAGCTTTCTTT	CASSESESTEAFF
few	TRBV9	TRBJ1-1	NA	TGTGCCAGCAGCGTAGCAGACACTGAAGCTTTCTTT	CASSVADTEAFF
many	TRBV7-2	TRBJ1-3	NA	TGTGCCAGCAGCCCAACTGTCTCCGGAAACACCATATATTTT	CASSPTVSGNTIYF
many	TRBV12-3/TRBV12-4	TRBJ2-3	NA	TGTGCCAGCAGTTTAGGGGAGACAGATACGCAGTATTTT	CASSLGETDTQYF
many	TRBV20-1	TRBJ2-3	TRBD2	TGCAGTGCTACAACCCCGGGACTAGCGGGCCAGGTGAATACGCAGTATTTT	CSATTPGLAGQVNTQYF
many	TRBV28	TRBJ2-5	TRBD2	TGTGCCAGCAGGCACTCGGGACTAGGATCGGAGACCCAGTACTTC	CASRHSGLGSETQYF
many	TRBV20-1	TRBJ2-2	TRBD1	TGCAGTGCTAGACCGACAGGGTATACCGGGGAGCTGTTTTTT	CSARPTGYTGELFF
many	TRBV20-1	TRBJ2-7	TRBD2	TGCAGTGCTAGCCCGGGACTAGGGGACTACGAGCAGTACTTC	CSASPGLGDYEQYF
many	TRBV7-6	TRBJ1-1	NA	TGTGCCAGCACCCTACGGAGCAATACTGAAGCTTTCTTT	CASTLRSNTEAFF
many	TRBV6-1	TRBJ2-7	TRBD1	TGTGCCAGCAGTGCACTCCTCGGACAGGTATTTGACGAGCAGTACTTC	CASSALLGQVFDEQYF
NA	TRBV7-6	TRBJ2-3	NA	TGTGCCAGCAGCCCCGTCGGACTACGCACAGATACGCAGTATTTT	CASSPVGLRTDTQYF
many	TRBV5-1	TRBJ1-1	NA	TGCGCCAGCAGCTCCGGAGGTGGCCTCACAAGTCCTGAAGCTTTCTTT	CASSSGGGLTSPEAFF
many	TRBV30	TRBJ1-2	TRBD1	TGTGCCTGGAGTGTGGGACAGTTTGGCTACACCTTC	CAWSVGQFGYTF
many	TRBV12-3/TRBV12-4	TRBJ2-1	NA	TGTGCCAGCAGTTTAGGGGACAAACCGTTCTCCTACAATGAGCAGTTCTTC	CASSLGDKPFSYNEQFF
many	TRBV7-2	TRBJ2-1	NA	TGTGCCAGCAGCTTGGGGCCCCGGGCTTCCAATGAGCAGTTCTTC	CASSLGPRASNEQFF
many	TRBV10-3	TRBJ1-5	NA	TGTGCCATCACCAGGGACCTCAATCAGCCCCAGCATTTT	CAITRDLNQPQHF
many	TRBV6-1	TRBJ1-2	NA	TGTGCCAGCACCCCGATCAAAGACGCGTCAGACGGCTACACCTTC	CASTPIKDASDGYTF
once	TRBV20-1	TRBJ2-1	TRBD2	TGCAGTGCCGTGACTAGCGGGAGTATCAACAATGAGCAGTTCTTC	CSAVTSGSINNEQFF